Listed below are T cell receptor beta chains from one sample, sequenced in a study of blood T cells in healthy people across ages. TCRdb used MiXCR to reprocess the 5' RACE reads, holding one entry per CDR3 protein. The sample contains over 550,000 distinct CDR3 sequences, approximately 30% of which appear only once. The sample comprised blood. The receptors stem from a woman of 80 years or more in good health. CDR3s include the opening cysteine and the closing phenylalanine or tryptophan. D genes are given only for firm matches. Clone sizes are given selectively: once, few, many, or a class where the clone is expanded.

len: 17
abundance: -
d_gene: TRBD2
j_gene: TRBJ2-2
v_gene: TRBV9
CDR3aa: CASASLAGGRYTGELFF
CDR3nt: TGTGCCAGCGCGTCCTTAGCGGGGGGGAGATATACCGGGGAGCTGTTTTTT

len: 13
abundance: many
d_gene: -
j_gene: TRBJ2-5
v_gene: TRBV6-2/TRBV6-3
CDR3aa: CASSWATQETQYF
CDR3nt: TGTGCCAGCAGCTGGGCGACCCAAGAGACCCAGTACTTC

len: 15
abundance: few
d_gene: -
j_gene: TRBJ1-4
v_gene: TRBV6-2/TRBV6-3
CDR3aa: CASSYSFRGNEKLFF
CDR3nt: TGTGCCAGCAGTTACTCTTTTCGAGGCAATGAAAAACTGTTTTTT

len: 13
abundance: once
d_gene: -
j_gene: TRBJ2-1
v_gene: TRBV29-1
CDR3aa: CSVRLGGYNEQFF
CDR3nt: TGCAGCGTCAGGTTGGGGGGTTACAATGAGCAGTTCTTC

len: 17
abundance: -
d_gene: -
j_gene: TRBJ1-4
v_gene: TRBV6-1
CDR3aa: CASSEASGTSQNEKRFF
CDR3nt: TGTGCCAGCAGTGAAGCCTCCGGGACAAGCCAAAATGAAAAACGGTTTTTT

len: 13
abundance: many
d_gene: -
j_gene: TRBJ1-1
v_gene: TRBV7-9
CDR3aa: CASSRGVAGEAFF
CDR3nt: TGTGCCAGCAGCCGAGGGGTTGCGGGAGAAGCTTTCTTT

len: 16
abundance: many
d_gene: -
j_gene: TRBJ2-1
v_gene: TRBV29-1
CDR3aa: CSSAPRSDRQYNEQFF
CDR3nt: TGCAGCTCCGCCCCCCGGTCGGACCGGCAATACAATGAGCAGTTCTTC

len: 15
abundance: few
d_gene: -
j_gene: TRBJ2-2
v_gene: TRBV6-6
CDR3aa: CASSTWDHLTGELFF
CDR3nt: TGTGCCAGCAGTACCTGGGACCACCTCACCGGGGAGCTGTTTTTT

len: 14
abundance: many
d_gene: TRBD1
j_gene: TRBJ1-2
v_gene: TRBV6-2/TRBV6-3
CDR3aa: CASRMDRAPYGYTF
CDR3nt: TGTGCCAGCAGAATGGACAGGGCACCGTATGGCTACACCTTC

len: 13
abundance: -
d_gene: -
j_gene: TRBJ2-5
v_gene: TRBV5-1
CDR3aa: CASSLDGVETQYF
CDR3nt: TGCGCCAGCAGCTTGGATGGGGTAGAGACCCAGTACTTC

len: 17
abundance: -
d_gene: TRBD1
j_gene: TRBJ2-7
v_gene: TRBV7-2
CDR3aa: CASSLGPRTGIAYEQYF
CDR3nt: TGTGCCAGCAGCTTAGGGCCCCGGACAGGGATAGCGTACGAGCAGTACTTC

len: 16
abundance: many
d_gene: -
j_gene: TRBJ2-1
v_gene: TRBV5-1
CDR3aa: CASSQLIGTLGGEQFF
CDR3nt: TGCGCCAGCAGCCAGCTAATTGGGACCCTCGGCGGTGAGCAGTTCTTC

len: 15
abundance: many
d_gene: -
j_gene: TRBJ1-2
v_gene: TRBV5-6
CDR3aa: CANSGWRQQAYGYTF
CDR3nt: TGTGCCAACAGCGGGTGGCGACAGCAGGCTTATGGCTACACCTTC

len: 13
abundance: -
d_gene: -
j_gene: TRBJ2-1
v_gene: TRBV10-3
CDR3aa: CAISRLGSNEQFF
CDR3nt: TGTGCCATCAGTCGGCTCGGATCCAATGAGCAGTTCTTC

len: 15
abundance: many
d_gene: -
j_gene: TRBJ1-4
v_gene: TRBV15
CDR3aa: CATSRAGVNTEKLFF
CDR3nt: TGTGCCACCAGCAGGGCGGGGGTGAACACTGAAAAACTGTTTTTT

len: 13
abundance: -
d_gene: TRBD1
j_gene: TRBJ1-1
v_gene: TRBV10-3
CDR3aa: CAIRGQGAGEAFF
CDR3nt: TGTGCCATCAGGGGACAGGGGGCTGGTGAAGCTTTCTTT

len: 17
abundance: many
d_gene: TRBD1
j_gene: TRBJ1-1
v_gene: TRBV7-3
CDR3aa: CASSLHGQGRNPVGAFF
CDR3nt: TGTGCCAGCAGCTTACATGGACAGGGAAGAAACCCCGTCGGAGCTTTCTTT

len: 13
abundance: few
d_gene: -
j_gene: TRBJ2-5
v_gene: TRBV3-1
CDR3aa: CASSQVRLETQYF
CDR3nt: TGTGCCAGCAGCCAAGTTAGGTTGGAGACCCAGTACTTC

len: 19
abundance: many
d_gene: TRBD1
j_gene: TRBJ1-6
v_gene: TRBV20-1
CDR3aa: CSARDQAGTGAAFNSPLHF
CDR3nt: TGCAGTGCTAGAGATCAGGCTGGGACAGGGGCCGCCTTCAATTCACCCCTCCACTTT

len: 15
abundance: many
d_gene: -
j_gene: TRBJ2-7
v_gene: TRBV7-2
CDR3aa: CASSLPQTIPREQYF
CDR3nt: TGTGCCAGCAGCTTACCACAGACCATCCCCCGGGAGCAGTACTTC

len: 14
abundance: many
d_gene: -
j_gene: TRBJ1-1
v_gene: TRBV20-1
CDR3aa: CSATGRRTNTEAFF
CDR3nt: TGCAGTGCGACGGGACGGAGGACAAACACTGAAGCTTTCTTT

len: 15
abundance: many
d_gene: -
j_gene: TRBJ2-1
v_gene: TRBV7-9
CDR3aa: CASSSRRTSYNEQFF
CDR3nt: TGTGCCAGCAGCTCCCGGAGGACCTCATACAATGAGCAGTTCTTC

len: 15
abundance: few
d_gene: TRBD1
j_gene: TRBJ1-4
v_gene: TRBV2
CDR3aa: CASSDQGGLNEKLFF
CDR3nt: TGTGCCAGCAGTGATCAAGGGGGCTTAAATGAAAAACTGTTTTTT

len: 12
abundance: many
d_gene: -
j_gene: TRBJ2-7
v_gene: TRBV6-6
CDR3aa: CASSYLREEQYF
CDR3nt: TGTGCCAGCAGTTACCTACGGGAGGAGCAGTACTTC

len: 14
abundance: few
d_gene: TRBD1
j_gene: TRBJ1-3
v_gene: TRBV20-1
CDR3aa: CSAIPGGSGNTIYF
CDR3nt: TGCAGTGCTATCCCAGGGGGCTCTGGAAACACCATATATTTT

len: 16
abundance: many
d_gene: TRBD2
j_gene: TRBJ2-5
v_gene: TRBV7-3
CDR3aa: CASSPTGTRAGETQYF
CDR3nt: TGTGCCAGCAGCCCGACCGGGACTAGAGCCGGAGAGACCCAGTACTTC